These 24 T cell receptor beta chains originate from one sample sequenced in a study of blood T cell repertoires in COVID-19. Here immunoSEQ multiplex PCR was the method, and the copy in TCRdb shows in-frame clones only, minus some. The sample holds around 40,000 clones; roughly 81% are singletons and the top ten take roughly an eighth. The sequenced sample was peripheral blood. All receptors derive from a human donor in a cohort sampled during active COVID-19.

This chain connects TRBV5-4 to TRBJ2-1, with 9 bases fitting TRBD1. With 4 bases clipped from V and 7 bases from J, the junction kept 9 bases outside the gene matches. This CDR3 is built from 15 residues. In germline, CDR1 is SGHNT, CDR2 YYREEE (reference sequence). Written as DNA, the CDR3 is TGTGCCAGCAGCGACACAGGACAGGGGAGGAATGAGCAGTTCTTC. It codes for CASSDTGQGRNEQFF.

The V call is TRBV18, the J call TRBJ1-1, with 9 bases identical to TRBD1. Germline V gene lookup returns CDR1 KGHSH and CDR2 LQKENI. This CDR3 region has 13 residues. Losses at the gene ends were 10 bases for V and 4 bases for J; bases not matched to a gene: 7. The CDR3 nucleotides are TGTGCCACCACGACAGGGGGAGCCACTGAAGCTTTCTTT. Translating gives CATTTGGATEAFF.

The chain uses TRBV1 and TRBJ2-5; the table names TRBD2, a call not compared with the DNA. TRBV1 is given as a pseudogene. The CDR3 totals 17 residues. The CDR3 region is CTSSQDRTPPSQETQYF. The CDR3 DNA reads as TGCACCAGCAGCCAAGATCGGACTCCCCCCAGCCAAGAGACCCAGTACTTC.

V gene TRBV19 combines with J gene TRBJ2-1; D might be TRBD1 (6 bases). The CDR3 loop spans 14 amino acids. V lost 10 bases and J lost 2, with 15 bases in between. In germline, CDR1 is LNHDA, CDR2 SQIVND (reference sequence). The CDR3 reads CATSHRETYNEQFF. In nucleotides, the CDR3 is TGTGCCACCTCCCACAGGGAGACCTACAATGAGCAGTTCTTC.

The chain links TRBV23-1 to TRBJ2-1; no reliable D call. TRBV23-1 is reported as an ORF; its role is uncertain. Trimming took 4 bases from V and 0 from J, leaving 13 bases between them. The CDR3 spans 16 residues. CDR3 sequence (DNA): TGCGCCAGCAGTCCCCTAGGTCCTAGCTCCTACAATGAGCAGTTCTTC. Protein product: CASSPLGPSSYNEQFF.

The rearrangement uses TRBV4-2 and TRBJ1-2; no clear D gene. This CDR3 has 13 amino acids. V lost 0 bases, J lost 4 bases, and 6 bases lay in between. The germline V gene has CDR1 LGHNA and CDR2 YNFKEQ. CDR3: CASSQDRGYGYTF. In DNA, the CDR3 is TGTGCCAGCAGCCAAGATCGGGGCTATGGCTACACCTTC.

This clone has just one count. The V and J genes are TRBV7-3 and TRBJ2-3; 7 nucleotides match TRBD2. Germline trimming cut 5 bases from V and 5 bases from J; bases unmatched to any gene: 7. CDR3 length: 14 residues. Germline loops: CDR1 SGHTA, CDR2 FQGTGA. DNA of the CDR3: TGTGCCAGCAGCCAGACGGGGGGAATAGATACGCAGTATTTT. Translating it yields CASSQTGGIDTQYF.

This clone has only one observation. The rearrangement uses TRBV7-8 and TRBJ2-7, with 9 bases lining up with TRBD2. The V gene end was trimmed by 7 bases and the J gene end by 0 bases; junction bases not matched to a gene: 13. CDR1 and CDR2 from the germline V gene are SGHVS and FQNEAQ. The CDR3 has 17 residues. This chain's CDR3 is CASTFVAGGLSSYEQYF. DNA of the CDR3: TGTGCCAGCACCTTTGTCGCGGGGGGGTTATCCTCCTACGAGCAGTACTTC.

This clone was seen a few times. The V and J genes are TRBV10-3 and TRBJ2-3; 12 bases line up with TRBD2. V was clipped by 0 bases and J by 7 bases; unmatched bases: 11. This CDR3 is built from 18 residues. Per the germline V gene, CDR1 is ENHRY and CDR2 is SYGVKD. CDR3 sequence: CAISESATPSGGENTQYF. DNA of the CDR3: TGTGCCATCAGTGAGTCGGCCACCCCTAGCGGGGGGGAAAATACGCAGTATTTT.

This clone appeared once. V and J are TRBV5-6 and TRBJ1-2, with unresolved D. Germline V gene lookup returns CDR1 SGHDT and CDR2 YYEEEE. Trimming pared 6 bases from V and 7 bases from J, leaving 16 bases between. The CDR3 sequence is 13 residues long. The CDR3, as DNA: TGTGCCAGCACCTCCTTCATGGGCCGTGGCTACACCTTC. Protein: CASTSFMGRGYTF.

V and J are TRBV6-5 and TRBJ2-5; 8 bases align to TRBD1. The CDR3 sequence is 14 residues long. V gave up 6 bases and J gave up 5 bases; unmatched junction bases: 8. Germline assignment: CDR1 MNHEY and CDR2 SVGAGI. DNA of the CDR3: TGTGCCAGCAGGCCGGCAGGGGGCACGGAGACCCAGTACTTC. Amino acids: CASRPAGGTETQYF.

This chain joins TRBV5-1 and TRBJ2-2; 10 bases match TRBD2. CDR1 SGHRS and CDR2 YFSETQ come from the germline V gene. J lost 4 bases, V lost 0 bases, and 6 bases had no gene match. The CDR3 runs 17 residues. The CDR3 sequence: CASSLALLAGITGELFF. In DNA, the CDR3 is TGCGCCAGCAGCTTGGCCTTACTAGCGGGGATCACCGGGGAGCTGTTTTTT.

This clone was counted between two and nine times. The CDR3 DNA reads as TGTGCCAGCAGCCAGAGGGGGACATACAATGAGCAGTTCTTC. This encodes CASSQRGTYNEQFF. V and J are TRBV3-1 (or the pseudogene TRBV3-2) and TRBJ2-1; D possibly corresponds to TRBD1 (6 bases). The CDR3 consists of 14 residues. Deletions cut 3 bases from V and 4 bases from J, with 10 bases between. CDR1 is LGHDT, CDR2 YNNKEL, per germline (reference sequence).

This rearrangement joins TRBV4-2 to TRBJ2-4; 7 bases are shared with TRBD2. The CDR3 length is 16 residues. J lost 0 bases, V lost 1 base, and 3 bases had no gene match. The germline V gene encodes CDR1 LGHNA and CDR2 YNFKEQ. CDR3 nucleotide sequence: TGTGCCAGCAGCCAAGTGGGGGGGTTAGCCAAAAACATTCAGTACTTC. This codes for CASSQVGGLAKNIQYF.

The V and J genes are TRBV2 and TRBJ2-2; the D gene is possibly TRBD2 (6 bases). V was clipped by 5 bases and J by 0 bases, with 10 bases between them. The CDR3 spans 15 residues. CDR1 is SNHLY and CDR2 is FYNNEI in the germline V gene. CDR3 nucleotide sequence: TGTGCCAGCAGTAAAGAGCGGGCGAACACCGGGGAGCTGTTTTTT. Protein sequence: CASSKERANTGELFF.

The chain uses TRBV2 and TRBJ1-2; 9 bases match TRBD1. J lost 4 bases, V lost 8 bases, and 14 bases had no gene match. This CDR3 comprises 16 residues. CDR1 and CDR2 (germline): SNHLY, FYNNEI. The CDR3 region is CASYDAGTGYGYGYTF. The CDR3 DNA follows: TGTGCCAGCTATGATGCCGGGACAGGGTATGGCTATGGCTACACCTTC.

The chain joins TRBV5-1 to TRBJ1-1; TRBD1 matches at 9 bases. The CDR3 totals 16 residues. Trimming at V came to 5 bases and at J to 8 bases, leaving 16 bases not matched to a gene. The germline gives CDR1 SGHRS, CDR2 YFSETQ. This chain's CDR3 is CASRLTGQGRSGEAFF. The CDR3 DNA is TGCGCCAGCAGACTCACTGGACAGGGGCGTTCCGGGGAAGCTTTCTTT.

The chain carries TRBV18 and TRBJ2-7; 7 bases map to TRBD1. The CDR3 extends over 15 amino acids. Unmatched junction bases numbered 2, after V lost 0 bases and J lost 0 bases. Germline V gene sequence: CDR1 KGHSH, CDR2 LQKENI. The CDR3 DNA is TGTGCCAGCTCACCACCGAACAGGGGCTCCTACGAGCAGTACTTC. It specifies CASSPPNRGSYEQYF.

This clone was seen only a few times. V and J are TRBV4-2 and TRBJ1-2; TRBD1 matches 7 bases. The ends lost 1 base at V and 4 bases at J; junction bases unmatched: 3. The V gene's germline CDR1 is LGHNA and CDR2 YNFKEQ. This CDR3 is 14 amino acids long. The CDR3 loop reads CASSQGNRGYGYTF. The CDR3 nucleotides read TGTGCCAGCAGCCAAGGGAACAGGGGCTATGGCTACACCTTC.

The chain carries TRBV3-1 (or the pseudogene TRBV3-2) and TRBJ1-2, with TRBD1 matching 12 bases. The CDR3 extends over 16 amino acids. CDR1 and CDR2 from the germline V gene are LGHDT and YNNKEL (reference sequence). J lost 6 bases, V lost 0 bases, and 5 bases had no gene match. This CDR3 reads CASSQDAGQGANGYTF. The CDR3 nucleotides read TGTGCCAGCAGCCAAGACGCGGGACAGGGGGCGAATGGCTACACCTTC.

The chain carries TRBV6-4 and TRBJ2-3; the D gene is possibly TRBD1 (6 bases). Germline CDR1 and CDR2: MRHNA and SNTAGT. The length of the CDR3 is 13 residues. V gave up 5 bases and J gave up 5 bases, with 11 bases separating them. The CDR3 nucleotides read TGTGCCAGCAGTCCTCTAGGGGGAGATACGCAGTATTTT. As protein: CASSPLGGDTQYF.

The V call is TRBV5-1, the J call TRBJ2-7; 7 bases map to TRBD2. Germline V gene data show CDR1 as SGHRS and CDR2 as YFSETQ. CDR3 length equals 14 residues. V shed 2 bases, J shed 4 bases, and the junction held 6 bases outside the gene matches. CDR3: CASSFSGDLYEQYF. CDR3 in DNA: TGCGCCAGCAGCTTCAGCGGGGACTTGTACGAGCAGTACTTC.

This clone was observed a single time. This rearrangement joins TRBV7-3 to TRBJ1-2; tentatively, D is TRBD1 (6 bases). Germline V gene data show CDR1 as SGHTA and CDR2 as FQGTGA. The CDR3 length is 14 residues. V was pared by 1 base and J by 8 bases, with 14 bases between. The CDR3 is CASSLNLAGEGYTF. The CDR3 DNA sequence: TGTGCCAGCAGCTTAAATCTGGCAGGGGAGGGCTACACCTTC.

The V call is TRBV5-1, the J call TRBJ2-2; TRBD1 aligns across 7 bases. Unmatched junction bases numbered 4, after V lost 4 bases and J lost 4 bases. This CDR3 is 14 amino acids long. From germline, CDR1 is SGHRS and CDR2 YFSETQ. The DNA for the CDR3 is TGCGCCAGCAGCATGAGGGGGCGCACCGGGGAGCTGTTTTTT. It translates to CASSMRGRTGELFF.